This T cell receptor beta chain emerged from a study of shared clonotypes between healthy human individuals. Study-wide context: CD4 naive cells filled three plates per donor, CD4 memory three, CD8 naive two and CD8 memory one.

A single count supports this clone. Its antigen is unknown. Profiled with immunoSEQ multiplex PCR; TCRdb holds only in-frame clones, not every one. The sample lists approximately 1,500,000 clones; roughly 96% were seen once. The CDR3 has 15 residues. The V and J ends lost 0 bases and 4 bases respectively, with 10 bases between them. Germline lookup yields CDR1 SGDLS and CDR2 YYNGEE. The study separated CD4+ cells into CD45RA+ naive and CD45RA-negative memory subsets. Study findings and constraints: Four donors shared approximately 5% of their naive CD4 clonotypes.

The gene calls are TRBV9 and TRBJ2-2, with D perhaps assigned TRBD1 or TRBD2 (5 bases each). This TCR derives from a young man in good health. The sequenced sample was naive CD4+ T cells sorted from blood. The subset: CD45RA+ positively selected. CDR3 sequence: CASSVDPGTTGELFF. DNA for the CDR3: TGTGCCAGCAGCGTAGACCCGGGGACCACCGGGGAGCTGTTTTTT. The variable domain in full, completed from reference TRBV9 and TRBJ2-2, reads DSGVTQTPKHLITATGQRVTLRCSPRSGDLSVYWYQQSLDQGLQFLIQYYNGEERAKGNILERFSAQQFPDLHSELNLSSLELGDSALYFCASSVDPGTTGELFFGEGSRLTVL.